The rows below give T cell receptor beta chains drawn from one sample of a study of cytomegalovirus exposure and HLA in healthy donors. Here immunoSEQ multiplex PCR was the method, and the copy in TCRdb shows in-frame clones only, minus some. The sample holds about 220,000 clones, about nine tenths seen once. The specimen was PBMCs. The receptors shown here come from a young woman in good health and CMV-seronegative. The CDR3 runs from the conserved cysteine through the conserved F or W. A D gene is named only where the DNA matches it firmly. Not every row has a clone size; where given, it reads once, few, many or a size class.

abundance: .
len: 15
j_gene: TRBJ2-3
v_gene: TRBV6-1
d_gene: .
CDR3nt: TGTGCCAGCAAGGTGGACTATCCTAGCACAGATACGCAGTATTTT
CDR3aa: CASKVDYPSTDTQYF

abundance: .
len: 15
j_gene: TRBJ2-7
v_gene: TRBV7-2
d_gene: .
CDR3nt: TGTGCCAGCAGCTTAAATAGCAGAGTCCCTTACGAGCAGTACTTC
CDR3aa: CASSLNSRVPYEQYF

abundance: .
len: 15
j_gene: TRBJ1-1
v_gene: TRBV5-4
d_gene: .
CDR3nt: TGTGCCAGCAGCTTTCTGGGGGGTACGAGGACTGAAGCTTTCTTT
CDR3aa: CASSFLGGTRTEAFF

abundance: .
len: 14
j_gene: TRBJ1-1
v_gene: TRBV6-1
d_gene: TRBD1
CDR3nt: TGTGCCAGCAGCTTGGGACAGGCGAACACTGAAGCTTTCTTT
CDR3aa: CASSLGQANTEAFF

abundance: few
len: 11
j_gene: TRBJ2-2
v_gene: TRBV5-4
d_gene: .
CDR3nt: TGTGCCAGCAGCTTCTCCGGGGAGCTGTTTTTT
CDR3aa: CASSFSGELFF

abundance: many
len: 16
j_gene: TRBJ1-3
v_gene: TRBV27
d_gene: .
CDR3nt: TGTGCCAGAACGGCGGCAGCGGTTAAATCTGGAAACACCATATATTTT
CDR3aa: CARTAAAVKSGNTIYF

abundance: .
len: 12
j_gene: TRBJ1-2
v_gene: TRBV6-6
d_gene: .
CDR3nt: TGTGCCAGGAGGGACAACAACTATGGCTACACCTTC
CDR3aa: CARRDNNYGYTF

abundance: .
len: 14
j_gene: TRBJ1-4
v_gene: TRBV12-5
d_gene: .
CDR3nt: TGTGCTAGTGGTCTGTATGAACTAAATGAAAAACTGTTTTTT
CDR3aa: CASGLYELNEKLFF

abundance: .
len: 17
j_gene: TRBJ2-2
v_gene: TRBV5-4
d_gene: TRBD2
CDR3nt: TGTGCCAGCAGCAGGTCAATAGCGGGAGGCAGCACCGGGGAGCTGTTTTTT
CDR3aa: CASSRSIAGGSTGELFF

abundance: .
len: 15
j_gene: TRBJ2-2
v_gene: TRBV5-1
d_gene: .
CDR3nt: TGCGCCAGCAGCTTGGTGAGGGAGGACACCGGGGAGCTGTTTTTT
CDR3aa: CASSLVREDTGELFF